This TCR beta chain was captured in a study of blood T cell repertoires in COVID-19. Study at large: COVID-19 samples, acute and convalescent, were from the United States, Italy and Spain. T cells, B-cell-depleted T cells, or PBMCs provided the cDNA or gDNA that served as material.

In the original processing: Nucleated cell counts were estimated from reference gene primer amplification. Profiled with immunoSEQ multiplex PCR; TCRdb holds only in-frame clones, not every one. D and trimming were read from the DNA, whereas the V and J calls and clone size are those reported in that table. The sample includes about 250,000 clones, around 90% of them seen just once. The CDR3 is made up of 13 amino acids. Unmatched junction bases numbered 4, after V lost 6 bases and J lost 6 bases. Germline values: CDR1 GTSNPN, CDR2 SVGIG (reference sequence). The receptor was derived from a young woman with acute or convalescent COVID-19. The genes are TRBV30 and TRBJ1-6; 8 positions match TRBD1. Specimen: peripheral blood. The CDR3 DNA sequence: TGTGCCTGTCCCGGGACAGGTAATTCACCCCTCCACTTT. This translates into CACPGTGNSPLHF.